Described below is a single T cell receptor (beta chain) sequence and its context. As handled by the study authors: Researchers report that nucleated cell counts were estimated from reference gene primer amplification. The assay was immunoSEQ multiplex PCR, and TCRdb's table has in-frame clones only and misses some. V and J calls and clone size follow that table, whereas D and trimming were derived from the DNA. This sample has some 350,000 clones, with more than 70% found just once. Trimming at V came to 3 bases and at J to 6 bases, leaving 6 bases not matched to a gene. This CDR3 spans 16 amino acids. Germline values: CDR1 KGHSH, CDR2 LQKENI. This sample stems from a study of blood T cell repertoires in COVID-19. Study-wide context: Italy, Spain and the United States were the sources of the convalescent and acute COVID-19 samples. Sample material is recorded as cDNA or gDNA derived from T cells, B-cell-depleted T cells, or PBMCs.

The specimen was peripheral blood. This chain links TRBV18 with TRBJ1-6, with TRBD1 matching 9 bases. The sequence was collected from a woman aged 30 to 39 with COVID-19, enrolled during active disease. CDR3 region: CASSPGQGNINSPLHF. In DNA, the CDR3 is TGTGCCAGCTCACCGGGACAGGGCAACATTAATTCACCCCTCCACTTT. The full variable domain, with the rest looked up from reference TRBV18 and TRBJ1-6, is NAGVMQNPRHLVRRRGQEARLRCSPMKGHSHVYWYRQLPEEGLKFMVYLQKENIIDESGMPKERFSAEFPKEGPSILRIQQVVRGDSAAYFCASSPGQGNINSPLHFGNGTRLTVT.